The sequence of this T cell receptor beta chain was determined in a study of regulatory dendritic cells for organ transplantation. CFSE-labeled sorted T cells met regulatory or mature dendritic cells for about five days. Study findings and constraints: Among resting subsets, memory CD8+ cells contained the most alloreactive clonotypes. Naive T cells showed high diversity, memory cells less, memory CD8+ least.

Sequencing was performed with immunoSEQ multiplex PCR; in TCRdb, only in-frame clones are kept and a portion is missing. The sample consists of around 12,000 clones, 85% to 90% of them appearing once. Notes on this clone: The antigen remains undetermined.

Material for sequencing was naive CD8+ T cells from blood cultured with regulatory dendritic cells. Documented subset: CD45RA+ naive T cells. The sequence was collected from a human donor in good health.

In DNA, the CDR3 is TGTGCCAGTTCTTCAGGGACCTCCTATGGCTACACCTTC. Translating it yields CASSSGTSYGYTF. This chain connects TRBV11-2 to TRBJ1-2; a weak D match, TRBD1 (5 bases). The V gene lost 9 bases and the J gene lost 4 bases, with 15 bases spanning the gap. This CDR3 is 13 amino acids long. Germline CDR1 is SGHAT and CDR2 is FQNNGV.